This TCR beta chain emerged from a study of early T cells in non-severe SARS-CoV-2 infection. Looking at the study overall: From unsorted whole blood, bulk RNA was sequenced, and the chains remained unpaired.

MiXCR was run by TCRdb on the 5' RACE reads, yielding one entry per CDR3 protein. The table records roughly 47,000 distinct CDR3 sequences, 5.5% to 6.5% of them present only once. The CDR3 runs 11 residues. Germline CDR1 reads LNHDA; CDR2 reads SQIVND (reference sequence). Trimming removed 6 bases at V and 8 bases at J, with 9 bases between. The TCR sequence derives from an adult who was a healthcare worker with PCR-confirmed SARS-CoV-2 infection or an uninfected control (not recorded which). The chain employs TRBV19 and TRBJ2-3; D is possibly TRBD2 (5 bases). Sequencing was performed on whole blood, taken at baseline. The CDR3: CASRMAGTQYF. The DNA for the CDR3 is TGTGCCAGTAGGATGGCGGGTACGCAGTATTTT. Full variable domain (missing parts from reference TRBV19 and TRBJ2-3): DGGITQSPKYLFRKEGQNVTLSCEQNLNHDAMYWYRQDPGQGLRLIYYSQIVNDFQKGDIAEGYSVSREKKESFPLTVTSAQKNPTAFYLCASRMAGTQYFGPGTRLTVL.